This T cell receptor beta chain stems from a study of T-cell memory formation after mild COVID-19. Study-level results: Among clones contracting day 15 to 85, CD4/CD8 was balanced, whereas later expanders leaned CD4+. Pre-infection memory harbored some responding clones, suggesting cross-reactive memory joined. Those CD4+ clones that contracted were mainly in CM and EM (CD8+ ones in EMRA).

In this sample, this clonotype turned up a few times. Its antigen remains unknown. TCR alpha and TCR beta cDNA libraries carrying sample barcodes and UMIs came from 5'RACE with constant-segment primers. TCRdb processed the 5' RACE reads anew with MiXCR; each CDR3 protein has one entry. The table has more than 300,000 distinct CDR3 sequences, 20% seen once. Trimming removed 8 bases from V and 0 bases from J, with 9 bases in between. Germline values: CDR1 SGHVS, CDR2 FQNEAQ. The CDR3 has 13 residues. The TCR originated in a man younger than 35 who had mild COVID-19 (a few samples of this study predate the infection). Cell type and time point are not known. The chain employs TRBV7-8 and TRBJ2-3; tentatively, D is TRBD2 (6 bases). The source material was PBMCs or a T cell subset sorted from them (not recorded which). CDR3 bases: TGTGCCAGCGCGGGACTTAGCACAGATACGCAGTATTTT. Translation gives CASAGLSTDTQYF. Full variable domain (remainder filled in from reference TRBV7-8 and TRBJ2-3): GAGVSQSPRYKVAKRGQDVALRCDPISGHVSLFWYQQALGQGPEFLTYFQNEAQLDKSGLPSDRFFAERPEGSVSTLKIQRTQQEDSAVYLCASAGLSTDTQYFGPGTRLTVL.